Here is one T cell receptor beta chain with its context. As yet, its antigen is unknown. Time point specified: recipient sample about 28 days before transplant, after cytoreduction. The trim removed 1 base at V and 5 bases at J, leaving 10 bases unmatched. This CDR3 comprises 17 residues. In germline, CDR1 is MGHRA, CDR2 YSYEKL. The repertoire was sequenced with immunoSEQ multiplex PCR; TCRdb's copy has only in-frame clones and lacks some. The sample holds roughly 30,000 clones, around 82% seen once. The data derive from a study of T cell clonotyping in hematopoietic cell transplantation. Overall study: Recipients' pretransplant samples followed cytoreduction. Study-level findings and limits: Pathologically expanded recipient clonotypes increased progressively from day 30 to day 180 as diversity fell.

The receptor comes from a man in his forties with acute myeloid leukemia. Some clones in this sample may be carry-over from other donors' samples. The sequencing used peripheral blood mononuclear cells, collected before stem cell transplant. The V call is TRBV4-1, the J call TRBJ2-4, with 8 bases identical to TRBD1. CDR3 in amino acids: CASSQGIRGLLENIQYF. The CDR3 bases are TGCGCCAGCAGCCAAGGAATCAGGGGGCTATTGGAAAACATTCAGTACTTC.